One and the same sample provided the 5 T cell receptor beta chains below, sequenced in a study of T-cell reconstitution after alpha-beta-depleted transplantation in children. As it was prepared, the TCRbeta library received unique molecular identifiers. TCRdb ran MiXCR on the PCR reads and lists one entry per CDR3 protein. The sample shows 700,000 or so distinct CDR3 sequences, less than 15% of them seen only once. Sample: PBMCs, taken before TCRalphabeta/CD19-depleted stem cell transplant. These receptors were collected from a girl aged 2-10 years with congenital amegakaryocytic thrombocytopenia, due to receive a stem cell transplant.

This clonotype has ten or more counts. This chain links TRBV4-1 with TRBJ2-3; the match to TRBD2 covers 14 bases. V shed 1 base and J 8 bases; nucleotides not matched to a gene: 17. Germline V gives CDR1 MGHRA, CDR2 YSYEKL. The CDR3 runs to 20 residues. CDR3 DNA sequence: TGCGCCAGCAGCCAAGGCCGACTAGCGGGAGGGAAAAACCTTTTTGGTACGCAGTATTTT. This codes for CASSQGRLAGGKNLFGTQYF.

This clonotype has ten or more counts. This sequence joins TRBV19 and TRBJ2-2; D is possibly TRBD1 or TRBD2 (5 bases each). The CDR3 runs 13 residues. Germline V gene lookup returns CDR1 LNHDA and CDR2 SQIVND (reference sequence). V was trimmed by 6 bases and J by 6 bases, leaving 11 bases between them. In DNA form, the CDR3 reads TGTGCCAGTAGAGTGGGGGAGTCCGGGGAGCTGTTTTTT. It specifies CASRVGESGELFF.

Only a few counts were recorded for this clonotype. The chain combines TRBV28 with TRBJ1-2; TRBD1 might be the D (5 bases). CDR3 length equals 14 residues. V lost 4 bases and J 7 bases, leaving 16 bases between the germline ends. Germline V CDR1 and CDR2: MDHEN, SYDVKM. CDR3 amino acids: CASSSAGELVGYTF. CDR3 in DNA: TGTGCCAGCAGTTCGGCGGGGGAACTGGTTGGCTACACCTTC.

In its sample, this clonotype was seen a few times. For the CDR3, the DNA is TGTGCCAGCAGTTCACCAGGGTTGGAGACAGATACGCAGTATTTT. It is translated as CASSSPGLETDTQYF. The chain couples TRBV28 to TRBJ2-3, with D perhaps TRBD1 (5 bases). V lost 4 bases and J 3 bases, leaving 14 bases between the germline ends. The germline V gene has CDR1 MDHEN and CDR2 SYDVKM. This CDR3 has 15 residues.

In its sample, this clonotype was seen many times. The chain combines TRBV29-1 with TRBJ1-2; D uncertain. This CDR3 is built from 16 residues. V was pared by 6 bases and J by 3 bases, with 23 bases between. Germline loops: CDR1 SQVTM, CDR2 ANQGSEA. The CDR3 DNA is TGCAGCGTCTATCCGCGCACAGCCGTCGAGGACTATGGCTACACCTTC. Translation gives CSVYPRTAVEDYGYTF.